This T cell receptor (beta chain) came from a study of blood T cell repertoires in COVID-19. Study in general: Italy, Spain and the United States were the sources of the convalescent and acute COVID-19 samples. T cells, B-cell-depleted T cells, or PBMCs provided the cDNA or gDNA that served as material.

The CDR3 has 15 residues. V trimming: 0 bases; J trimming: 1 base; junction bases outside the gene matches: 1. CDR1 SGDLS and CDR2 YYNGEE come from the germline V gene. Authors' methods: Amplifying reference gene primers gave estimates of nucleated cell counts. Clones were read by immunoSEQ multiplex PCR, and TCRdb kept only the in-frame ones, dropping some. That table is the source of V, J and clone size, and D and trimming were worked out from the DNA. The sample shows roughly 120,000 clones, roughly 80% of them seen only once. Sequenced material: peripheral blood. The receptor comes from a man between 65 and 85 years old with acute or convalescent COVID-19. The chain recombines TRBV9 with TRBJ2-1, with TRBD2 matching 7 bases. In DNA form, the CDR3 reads TGTGCCAGCAGCGTAGGCGGGGGATCCTACAATGAGCAGTTCTTC. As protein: CASSVGGGSYNEQFF.